These 9 T cell receptor beta chains were sequenced from one sample in a study of control samples from healthy donors and cancer patients. Clones were read by immunoSEQ multiplex PCR, and TCRdb kept only the in-frame ones, dropping some. Here the sample spans more than 95,000 clones, roughly 90% being singletons. The sequenced sample was PBMCs. These receptors were taken from a man in his fifties or sixties with lung cancer.

The table lists this clone with a count of one. The gene calls are TRBV10-1 and TRBJ2-5, with D unclear. V was cut by 5 bases and J by 2 bases, with 9 bases left in between. Per the germline V gene, CDR1 is WNHNN and CDR2 is SYGVQD (reference sequence). This CDR3 is built from 13 residues. In DNA, the CDR3 is TGCGCCAGCAGTAGGCAGCTGCAAGAGACCCAGTACTTC. It specifies CASSRQLQETQYF.

The chain carries TRBV2 and TRBJ1-5, with TRBD1 as a possible D gene (5 bases). V was pared by 8 bases and J by 0 bases, with 14 bases between. This CDR3 has 15 residues. CDR1 and CDR2 (germline): SNHLY, FYNNEI. CDR3 protein: CASGPGDSSNQPQHF. The CDR3 DNA reads TGTGCCAGCGGACCCGGCGACAGTAGCAATCAGCCCCAGCATTTT.

Only a few counts were recorded for this clone. The CDR3 protein is CASSGSYSNQPQHF. Here the CDR3 DNA reads TGTGCCAGCAGCGGCAGTTATAGCAATCAGCCCCAGCATTTT. The rearrangement links TRBV5-6 to TRBJ1-5; D is ambiguous. Looked up from germline, CDR1 is SGHDT and CDR2 is YYEEEE. V lost 4 bases and J 0 bases, leaving 8 bases between the germline ends. The CDR3 loop spans 14 amino acids.

This chain links TRBV6-5 with TRBJ1-6; TRBD1 is a possible D gene (5 bases). This CDR3 is built from 13 residues. V was pared by 7 bases and J by 9 bases, with 13 bases between. Per germline, CDR1 MNHEY and CDR2 SVGAGI. Written as DNA, the CDR3 is TGTGCCAGCAACCAGGGCCGTAGTTCACCCCTCCACTTT. As protein: CASNQGRSSPLHF.

The chain employs TRBV20-1 and TRBJ2-7; D remains ambiguous. Between the trimmed V and J ends, which lost 1 base and 4 bases, there was a span of 5 bases. Germline-derived CDR1 and CDR2 are DFQATT and SNEGSKA (reference sequence). The CDR3 covers 11 residues. CDR3 sequence reads: CSARGSYEQYV. The CDR3 bases are TGCAGTGCTAGAGGCAGTTACGAGCAGTACGTC.

The V gene is TRBV19, the J gene TRBJ1-1; D call uncertain. CDR3 size: 14 residues. V was shortened by 3 bases and J by 1 base, with 9 bases between the two germline ends. Germline CDR1 is LNHDA and CDR2 is SQIVND (reference sequence). CDR3 sequence (DNA): TGTGCCAGTAGTATCGTCGGCGGGAACACTGAAGCTTTCTTT. This translates into CASSIVGGNTEAFF.

This clone was recorded once. The chain uses TRBV19 and TRBJ1-6; no reliable D call. In germline, CDR1 is LNHDA, CDR2 SQIVND (reference sequence). The V end lost 5 bases, the J end lost 0 bases, and 8 bases lay between the germline ends. The CDR3 has 15 residues. CDR3 nucleotides: TGTGCCAGTAGTGAGCCGAGCTCCTATAATTCACCCCTCCACTTT. Translating it yields CASSEPSSYNSPLHF.

The genes are TRBV30 and TRBJ1-1, with D maybe TRBD1 (5 bases). The V and J ends lost 0 bases and 8 bases respectively, with 10 bases between them. The CDR3 consists of 12 residues. Germline CDR1 GTSNPN, CDR2 SVGIG (reference sequence). The CDR3 sequence is CAWSVLWGEAFF. CDR3 coding DNA: TGTGCCTGGAGTGTACTGTGGGGGGAAGCTTTCTTT.

The genes are TRBV6-5 and TRBJ1-6, with D possibly TRBD1 on 5 matching bases. Germline assignment: CDR1 MNHEY and CDR2 SVGAGI. V was pared by 9 bases and J by 4 bases, with 10 bases between. This CDR3 comprises 13 residues. CDR3 nucleotide sequence: TGTGCCAGTCGGACAAGTTATAATTCACCCCTCCACTTT. Protein sequence: CASRTSYNSPLHF.